What follows are 5 T cell receptor beta chains derived from one specimen sequenced in a study of T cell changes during pregnancy in multiple sclerosis. Produced via immunoSEQ multiplex PCR; TCRdb's table is partial and in-frame only. The profile shows about 33,000 clones, around nine tenths of them singletons. The sequencing here drew on CD4+ T cells from peripheral blood mononuclear cells, taken in the second trimester of pregnancy. Receptors originate from a female donor in good health, enrolled as a control in a pregnancy study.

A note on this clone: The junction and the germline gene differ at one end; a read error may be behind it. DNA of the CDR3: TGTGCCAGCAGCTTCGGGTCTCCTAAGTCCTACAATGGGCAGTTCTTC. Translating it yields CASSFGSPKSYNGQFF. V usage is TRBV5-6 and J usage is TRBJ2-1; no firm D call. This CDR3 spans 16 amino acids. Germline values: CDR1 SGHDT, CDR2 YYEEEE.

The chain has TRBV11-3 and TRBJ1-2; the D gene is possibly TRBD1 (6 bases). The CDR3 is made up of 13 amino acids. Germline lookup yields CDR1 SGHNT and CDR2 YENEEA. With 5 bases removed from V and 8 bases from J, the gap between germline ends came to 15 bases. CDR3 region: CASSVSRGGGYTF. CDR3 nucleotides: TGTGCCAGCAGCGTCAGCAGGGGTGGAGGCTACACCTTC.

The chain employs TRBV15 and TRBJ1-6; D is unclear. Between the trimmed V and J ends, which lost 1 base and 10 bases, there was a span of 11 bases. Germline-derived CDR1 and CDR2 are LNHNV and YYDKDF (reference sequence). The CDR3 runs to 14 residues. The CDR3 spells CATSRGGGWSPLHF. The CDR3, as DNA: TGTGCCACCAGCAGAGGGGGAGGGTGGTCACCCCTCCACTTT.

The chain has TRBV5-4 and TRBJ1-2; tentative D call: TRBD1 (5 bases). The germline CDR1 and CDR2 sequences are SGHNT and YYREEE (reference sequence). This CDR3 has 15 amino acids. Trimming took off 0 bases at V and 3 bases at J, with 12 bases between the two ends. Here the CDR3 reads CASSLGGAMDYGYTF. The CDR3, as DNA: TGTGCCAGCAGCTTGGGTGGGGCAATGGACTATGGCTACACCTTC. Based on the CDR3 plus reference TRBV5-4 and TRBJ1-2, the full variable domain is ETGVTQSPTHLIKTRGQQVTLRCSSQSGHNTVSWYQQALGQGPQFIFQYYREEENGRGNFPPRFSGLQFPNYSSELNVNALELDDSALYLCASSLGGAMDYGYTFGSGTRLTVV.

V is TRBV6-6 and J is TRBJ1-6; TRBD1 matches 7 bases. Germline V gives CDR1 MNHNY, CDR2 SVGAGI (reference sequence). This CDR3 has 15 residues. Trimming removed 2 bases from V and 10 bases from J; junction bases left unmatched: 8. CDR3 in amino acids: CASSYGSGQNSPLHF. CDR3 nucleotides: TGTGCCAGCAGTTACGGGTCGGGACAGAACTCACCCCTCCACTTT.